The clone carrying this T cell receptor beta chain was seen more than once but under ten times. The length of the CDR3 is 13 residues. Germline CDR1 reads SEHNR; CDR2 reads FQNEAQ (reference sequence). Trimming stripped 1 base from V and 5 bases from J, with 5 bases between. The sample comes from a study of early stage breast cancer tumors. Study in general: Of some 17 invasive breast tumors, about a dozen were hormone receptor-positive, HER2-negative.

Method: immunoSEQ multiplex PCR; TCRdb's copy keeps in-frame clones and lacks some. The sample holds 30,000 to 40,000 clones, around 68% seen once. The V call is TRBV7-9, the J call TRBJ1-4; D gene uncertain. The sample taken for sequencing was blood. The receptor was derived from a person between 60 and 69 years old with breast cancer. The DNA for the CDR3 is TGTGCCAGCAGCTTAGTGGGGAATGAAAAACTGTTTTTT. Its translation is CASSLVGNEKLFF.